This entry features one T cell receptor (beta chain) sequence. The clone's antigen remains unknown. Base qualities are not at hand, and no much larger clone is one base apart. The data were taken from a study of T cell repertoires in cytomegalovirus infection (dated by TCRdb to the late 2010s). With respect to the entire study: Donor HLA type was relevant to the analysis, because carriage of CMV infection together with the matching HLA type was indicated by public TCR beta signatures. The investigation overall reported the following: Carriers of CMV infection plus the relevant HLA type were discriminated by the cumulative frequency of public TCR beta family members in the study cohort and in an independent 352-donor cohort. In the ex vivo response, HLA-C-restricted CMV-specific TCR beta clonotypes were dominant, and in two of eight donors the single most frequent clonotype came from this HLA-C-restricted group.

Instrument used: Illumina HiSeq 1500. The public reads were reanalyzed by TCRdb: fastp trimming at Q25, MiXCR alignment, in-frame beta chains only. Here each entry gathers all rows of one CDR3 protein and keeps the most common genes and DNA. Recorded for this sample are 250,000 or so distinct CDR3 sequences; roughly an eighth of them occurred a single time. Approximately 1.8% of the sample goes to the ten largest clones. The sequenced material came from PBMCs. This receptor was obtained from a human donor in good health (CMV status not recorded). Some clones in this sample may be carry-over from other donors' samples.

The DNA sequence is as follows: TGTGCCAGCAGTCCCCGGGGGGGCGAGTGGGAGACCCAGTACTTC. Its translation reads: CASSPRGGEWETQYF. The chain is encoded by TRBV12-3 or TRBV12-4 joined to TRBJ2-5; TRBD2 lines up with 8 middle nucleotides. Germline trimming amounts to 5 bases on V and 5 bases on J, with 10 as the count of junction bases outside the gene matches. The CDR3 spans 15 residues, from the cysteine through the phenylalanine. This entry keeps only the CDR3 DNA: 45 bases, framed from base 1.